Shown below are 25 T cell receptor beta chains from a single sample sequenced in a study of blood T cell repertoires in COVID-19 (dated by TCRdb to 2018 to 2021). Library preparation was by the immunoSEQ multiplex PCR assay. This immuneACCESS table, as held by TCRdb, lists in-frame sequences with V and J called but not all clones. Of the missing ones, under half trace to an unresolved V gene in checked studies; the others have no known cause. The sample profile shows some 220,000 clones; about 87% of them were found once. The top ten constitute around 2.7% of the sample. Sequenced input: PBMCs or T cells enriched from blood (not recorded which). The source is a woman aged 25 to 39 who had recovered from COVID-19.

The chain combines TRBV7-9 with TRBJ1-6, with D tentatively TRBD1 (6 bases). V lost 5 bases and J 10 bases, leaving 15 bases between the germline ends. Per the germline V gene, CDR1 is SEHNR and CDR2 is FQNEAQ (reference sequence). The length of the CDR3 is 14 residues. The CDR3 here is CASSTEVRGSPLHF. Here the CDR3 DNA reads TGTGCCAGCAGCACAGAAGTCAGGGGCTCACCCCTCCACTTT.

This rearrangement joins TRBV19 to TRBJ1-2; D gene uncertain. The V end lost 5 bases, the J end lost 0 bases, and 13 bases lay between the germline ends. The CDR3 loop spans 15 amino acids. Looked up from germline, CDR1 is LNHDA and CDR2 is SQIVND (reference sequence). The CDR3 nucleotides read TGTGCCAGTAGTCTGTTCGGGGTGACTAACTATGGCTACACCTTC. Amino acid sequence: CASSLFGVTNYGYTF.

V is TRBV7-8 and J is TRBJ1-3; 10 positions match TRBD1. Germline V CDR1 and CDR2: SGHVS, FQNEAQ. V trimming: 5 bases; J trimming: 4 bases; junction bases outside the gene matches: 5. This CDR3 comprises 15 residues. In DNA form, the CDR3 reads TGTGCCAGCAGCCTCTGGACAGGGGGAGGAAACACCATATATTTT. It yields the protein CASSLWTGGGNTIYF.

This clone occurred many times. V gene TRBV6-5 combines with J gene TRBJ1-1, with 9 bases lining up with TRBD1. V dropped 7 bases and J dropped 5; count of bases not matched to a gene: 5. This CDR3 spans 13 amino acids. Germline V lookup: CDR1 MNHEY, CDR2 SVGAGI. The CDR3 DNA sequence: TGTGCCAGCACCAAGGACAGGGGAACTGAAGCTTTCTTT. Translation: CASTKDRGTEAFF.

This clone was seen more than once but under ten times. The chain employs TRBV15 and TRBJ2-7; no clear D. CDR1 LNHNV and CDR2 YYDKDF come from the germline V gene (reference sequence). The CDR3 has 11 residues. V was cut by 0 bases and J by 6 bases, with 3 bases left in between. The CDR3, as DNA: TGTGCCACCAGCAGAGAGGCCGAGCAGTACTTC. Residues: CATSREAEQYF.

The CDR3: CASSQDGGDPHNEQFF. CDR3 sequence (DNA): TGTGCCAGCAGCCAAGACGGCGGAGATCCCCACAATGAGCAGTTCTTC. The chain couples TRBV3-1 (or the pseudogene TRBV3-2) to TRBJ2-1; D is unresolved. The length of the CDR3 is 16 residues. Germline V gives CDR1 LGHDT, CDR2 YNNKEL (reference sequence). The germline V and J ends were trimmed by 0 bases and 5 bases, with 14 bases remaining between them.

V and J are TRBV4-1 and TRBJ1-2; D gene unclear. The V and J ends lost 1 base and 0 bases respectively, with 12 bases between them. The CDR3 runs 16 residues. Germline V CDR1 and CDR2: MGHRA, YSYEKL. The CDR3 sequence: CASSQGEYLTNYGYTF. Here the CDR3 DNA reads TGCGCCAGCAGCCAAGGCGAATACCTGACTAACTATGGCTACACCTTC.

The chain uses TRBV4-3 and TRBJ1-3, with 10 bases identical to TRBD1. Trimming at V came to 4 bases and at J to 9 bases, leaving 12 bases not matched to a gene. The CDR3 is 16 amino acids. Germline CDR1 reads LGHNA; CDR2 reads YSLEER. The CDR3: CASSPTPGQGQGTIYF. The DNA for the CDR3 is TGCGCCAGCAGCCCCACCCCGGGACAGGGGCAGGGCACCATATATTTT.

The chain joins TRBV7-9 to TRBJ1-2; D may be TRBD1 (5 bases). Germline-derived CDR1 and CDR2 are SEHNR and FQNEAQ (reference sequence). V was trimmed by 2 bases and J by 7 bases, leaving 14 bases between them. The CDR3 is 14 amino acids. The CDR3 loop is CASSLRQGPFGYTF. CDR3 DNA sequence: TGTGCCAGCAGCTTACGCCAGGGTCCGTTTGGCTACACCTTC. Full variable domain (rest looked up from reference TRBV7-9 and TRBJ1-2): DTGVSQNPRHKITKRGQNVTFRCDPISEHNRLYWYRQTLGQGPEFLTYFQNEAQLEKSRLLSDRFSAERPKGSFSTLEIQRTEQGDSAMYLCASSLRQGPFGYTFGSGTRLTVV.

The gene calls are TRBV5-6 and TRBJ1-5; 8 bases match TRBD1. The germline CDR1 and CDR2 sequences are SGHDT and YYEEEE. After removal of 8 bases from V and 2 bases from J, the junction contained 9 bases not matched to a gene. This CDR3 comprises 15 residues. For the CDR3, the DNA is TGTGCCAGTCACGGACAGGGTTTGGGCAATCAGCCCCAGCATTTT. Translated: CASHGQGLGNQPQHF.

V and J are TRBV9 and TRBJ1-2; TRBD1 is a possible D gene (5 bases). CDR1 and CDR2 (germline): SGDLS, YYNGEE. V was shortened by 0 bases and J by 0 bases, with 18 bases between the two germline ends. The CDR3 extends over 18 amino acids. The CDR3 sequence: CASSVAPVRAGANYGYTF. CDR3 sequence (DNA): TGTGCCAGCAGCGTAGCCCCAGTAAGAGCGGGGGCTAACTATGGCTACACCTTC.

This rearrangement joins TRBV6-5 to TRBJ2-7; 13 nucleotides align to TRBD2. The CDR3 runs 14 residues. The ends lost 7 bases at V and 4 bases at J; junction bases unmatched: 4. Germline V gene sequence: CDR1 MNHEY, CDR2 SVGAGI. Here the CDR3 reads CASTGTSGEYEQYF. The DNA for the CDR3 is TGTGCCAGCACTGGGACTAGCGGGGAATACGAGCAGTACTTC.

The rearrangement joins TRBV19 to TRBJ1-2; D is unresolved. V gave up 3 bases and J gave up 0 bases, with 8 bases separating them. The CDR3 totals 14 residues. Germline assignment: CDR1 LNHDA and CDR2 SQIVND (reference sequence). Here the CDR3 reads CASSIRDSNYGYTF. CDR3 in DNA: TGTGCCAGTAGTATCCGAGACTCTAACTATGGCTACACCTTC.

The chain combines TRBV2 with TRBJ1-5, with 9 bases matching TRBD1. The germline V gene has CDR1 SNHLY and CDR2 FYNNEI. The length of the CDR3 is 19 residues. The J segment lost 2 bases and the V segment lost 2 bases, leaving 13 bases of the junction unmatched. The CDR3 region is CASSEYPDRGLFGNQPQHF. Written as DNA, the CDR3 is TGTGCCAGCAGTGAATATCCGGACAGGGGTTTGTTTGGCAATCAGCCCCAGCATTTT.

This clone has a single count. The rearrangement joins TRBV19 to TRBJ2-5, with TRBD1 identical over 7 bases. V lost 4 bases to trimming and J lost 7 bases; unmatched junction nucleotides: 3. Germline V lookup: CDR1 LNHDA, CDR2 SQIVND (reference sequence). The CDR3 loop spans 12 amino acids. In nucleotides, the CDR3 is TGTGCCAGTAGTAAGGGGGCAGGGACCCAGTACTTC. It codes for CASSKGAGTQYF.

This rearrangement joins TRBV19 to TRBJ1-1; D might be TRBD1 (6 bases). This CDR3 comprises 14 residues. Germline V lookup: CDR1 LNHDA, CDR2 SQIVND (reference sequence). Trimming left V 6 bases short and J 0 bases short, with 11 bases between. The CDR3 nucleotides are TGTGCCAGTAGATACAGGGAGATGAACACTGAAGCTTTCTTT. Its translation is CASRYREMNTEAFF.

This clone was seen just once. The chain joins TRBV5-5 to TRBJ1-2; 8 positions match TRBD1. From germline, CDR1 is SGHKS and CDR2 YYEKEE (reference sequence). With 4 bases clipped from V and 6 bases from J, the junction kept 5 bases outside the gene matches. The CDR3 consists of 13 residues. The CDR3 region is CASSLDRANGYTF. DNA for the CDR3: TGTGCCAGCAGCCTGGACAGGGCGAATGGCTACACCTTC.

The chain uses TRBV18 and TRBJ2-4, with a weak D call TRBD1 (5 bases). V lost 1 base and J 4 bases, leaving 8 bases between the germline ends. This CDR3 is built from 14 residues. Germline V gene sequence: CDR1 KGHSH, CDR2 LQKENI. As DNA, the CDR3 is TGTGCCAGCTCACCACTGACAGAGAAAAACATTCAGTACTTC. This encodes CASSPLTEKNIQYF.

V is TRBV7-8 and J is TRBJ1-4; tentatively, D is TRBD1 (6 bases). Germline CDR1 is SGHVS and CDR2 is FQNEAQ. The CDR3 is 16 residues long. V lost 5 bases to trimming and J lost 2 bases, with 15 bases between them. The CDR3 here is CASSAYRVQTNEKLFF. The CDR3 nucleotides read TGTGCCAGCAGCGCTTACAGGGTACAGACTAATGAAAAACTGTTTTTT.

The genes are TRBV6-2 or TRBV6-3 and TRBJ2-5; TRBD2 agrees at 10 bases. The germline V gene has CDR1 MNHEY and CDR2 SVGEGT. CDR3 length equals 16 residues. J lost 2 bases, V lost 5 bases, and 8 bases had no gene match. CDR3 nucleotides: TGTGCCAGCAGTCCCCCAGCGGGGGGGCCGCAAGAGACCCAGTACTTC. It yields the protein CASSPPAGGPQETQYF.

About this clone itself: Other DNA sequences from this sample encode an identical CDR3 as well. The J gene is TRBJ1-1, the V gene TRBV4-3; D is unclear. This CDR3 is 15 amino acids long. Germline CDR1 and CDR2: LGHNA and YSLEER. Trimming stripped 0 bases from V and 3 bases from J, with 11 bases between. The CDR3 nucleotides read TGCGCCAGCAGCCAAGATAGTTCGGGAGACACTGAAGCTTTCTTT. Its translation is CASSQDSSGDTEAFF.

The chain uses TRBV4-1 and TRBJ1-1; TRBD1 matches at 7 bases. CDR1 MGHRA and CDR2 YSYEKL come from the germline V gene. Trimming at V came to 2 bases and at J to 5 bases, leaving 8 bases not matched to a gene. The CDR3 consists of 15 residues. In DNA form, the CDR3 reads TGCGCCAGCAGCCAATTTCCGACAGGGTGGACTGAAGCTTTCTTT. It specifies CASSQFPTGWTEAFF.

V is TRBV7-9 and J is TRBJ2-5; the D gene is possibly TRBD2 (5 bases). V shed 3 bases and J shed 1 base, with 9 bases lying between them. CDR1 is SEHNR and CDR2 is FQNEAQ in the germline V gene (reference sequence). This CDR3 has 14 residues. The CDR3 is CASSFWTSQETQYF. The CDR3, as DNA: TGTGCCAGCAGCTTTTGGACTTCCCAAGAGACCCAGTACTTC.

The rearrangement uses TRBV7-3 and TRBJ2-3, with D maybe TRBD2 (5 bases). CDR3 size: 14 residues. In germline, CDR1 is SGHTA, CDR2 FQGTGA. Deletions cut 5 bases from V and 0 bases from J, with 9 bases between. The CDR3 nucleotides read TGTGCCAGCAGCCTCGGACTTAGCACAGATACGCAGTATTTT. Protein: CASSLGLSTDTQYF.

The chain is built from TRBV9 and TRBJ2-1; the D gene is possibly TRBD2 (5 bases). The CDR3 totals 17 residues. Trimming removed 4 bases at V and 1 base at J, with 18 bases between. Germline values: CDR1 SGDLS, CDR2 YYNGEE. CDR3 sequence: CASSPPLEQRSYNEQFF. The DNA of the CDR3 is TGTGCCAGCAGCCCCCCCCTGGAACAGCGGTCCTACAATGAGCAGTTCTTC.